In this sample, the clone carrying this TCR beta chain turned up a few times. These data are taken from a study of blood T cell repertoires in COVID-19. As for the study in general: Both acute and convalescent COVID-19 samples were obtained from the United States, Italy and Spain.

In the original analysis: Estimation of nucleated cell counts relied on the amplification of reference gene primers. Method: immunoSEQ multiplex PCR; TCRdb's copy keeps in-frame clones and lacks some. Clone size and V and J calls were adopted from that table, with D and trimming inferred from the DNA. The sample contains around 300,000 clones, about 82% of which appear only once. V was pared by 3 bases and J by 13 bases, with 13 bases between. Germline CDR1 reads LGHDT; CDR2 reads YNNKEL (reference sequence). This CDR3 region has 13 residues. V usage is TRBV3-1 (or the pseudogene TRBV3-2) and J usage is TRBJ1-6; possibly TRBD1 for D (6 bases). This sequence originates from a human donor in a cohort sampled during active COVID-19. Sequencing input: peripheral blood. The CDR3 nucleotides are TGTGCCAGCAGCCAGGGGGGGCGGTCGCCCCTCCACTTT. It specifies CASSQGGRSPLHF.